The source of this T cell receptor beta chain is a study of T cell responses to AZD1222 COVID-19 vaccine. The method was immunoSEQ multiplex PCR; TCRdb's version includes in-frame clones alone and lacks a portion of them. The data show under 150,000 clones, with roughly 90% seen just once and about 1.8% held by the top ten. Whole-study results and caveats: Receipt of two AZD1222 doses was followed by a rise in Spike-specific TCR breadth and depth. Every sample of the repertoires postdated the peak T cell response. Baseline serology detected seropositivity in only 5 or 6 AZD1222 recipients.

Details on this clone: Its cognate antigen is unknown.

The sequences come from peripheral blood, collected 28 days after the second AZD1222 dose. This sequence was found in an adult who received the AZD1222 COVID-19 vaccine.

CDR3 coding DNA: TGTGCCAGCAGCTTGGACGGACACGACACTGAAGCTTTCTTT. This gives the protein CASSLDGHDTEAFF. This chain links TRBV5-4 with TRBJ1-1; TRBD1 might be the D (5 bases). The V gene lost 0 bases and the J gene lost 3 bases, with 9 bases spanning the gap. This CDR3 has 14 amino acids. The V gene's germline CDR1 is SGHNT and CDR2 YYREEE (reference sequence). Full variable domain (rest looked up from reference TRBV5-4 and TRBJ1-1): ETGVTQSPTHLIKTRGQQVTLRCSSQSGHNTVSWYQQALGQGPQFIFQYYREEENGRGNFPPRFSGLQFPNYSSELNVNALELDDSALYLCASSLDGHDTEAFFGQGTRLTVV.